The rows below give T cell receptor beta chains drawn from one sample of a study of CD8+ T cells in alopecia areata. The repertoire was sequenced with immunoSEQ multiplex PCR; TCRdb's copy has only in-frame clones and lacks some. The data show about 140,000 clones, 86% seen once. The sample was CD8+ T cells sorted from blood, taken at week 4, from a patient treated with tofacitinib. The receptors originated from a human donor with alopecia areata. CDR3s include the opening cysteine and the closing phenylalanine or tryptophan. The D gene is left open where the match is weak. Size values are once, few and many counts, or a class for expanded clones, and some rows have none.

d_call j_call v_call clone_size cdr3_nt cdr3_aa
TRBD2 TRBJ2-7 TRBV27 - TGTGCCAGCAGTCTTATAGCGGGAGGGCCGTCTTACGAGCAGTACTTC CASSLIAGGPSYEQYF
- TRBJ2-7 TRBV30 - TGTGCCTGGAGCCCGACCCGGGATGCCTCCTACGAGCAGTACTTC CAWSPTRDASYEQYF
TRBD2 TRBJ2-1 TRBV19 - TGTGCCAGTAGTACCGGACTAGCTGTTAGCTCCTACAATGAGCAGTTCTTC CASSTGLAVSSYNEQFF
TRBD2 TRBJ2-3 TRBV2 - TGTGCCAGCACCTCGGGACTAGCGCACACAGATACGCAGTATTTT CASTSGLAHTDTQYF
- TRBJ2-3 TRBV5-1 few TGCGCCAGCAGCTTGGCCCAGGGGCGTACAGATACGCAGTATTTT CASSLAQGRTDTQYF
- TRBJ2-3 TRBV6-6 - TGTGCCAGCAAGGAGACAGGACCCAGCACAGATACGCAGTATTTT CASKETGPSTDTQYF
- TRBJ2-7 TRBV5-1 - TGCGCCAGCAGCTTCGGGACATCCTCCTACGAGCAGTACTTC CASSFGTSSYEQYF
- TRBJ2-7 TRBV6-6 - TGTGCCAGCAGTTACGATGGCTCGGGGGAGCAGTACTTC CASSYDGSGEQYF
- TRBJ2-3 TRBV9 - TGTGCCAGCAGCGTCGACACAGATACGCAGTATTTT CASSVDTDTQYF
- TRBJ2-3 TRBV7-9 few TGTGCCAGCAGGAACCCCGTGGGGCCAGATACGCAGTATTTT CASRNPVGPDTQYF
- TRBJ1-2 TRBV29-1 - TGCAGCGTTGAAGATCAAATCCTAGGGCGGGCTACCTATGGCTACACCTTC CSVEDQILGRATYGYTF
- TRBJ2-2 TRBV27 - TGTGCCAGCAGTCAAGCGAACACCGGGGAGCTGTTTTTT CASSQANTGELFF
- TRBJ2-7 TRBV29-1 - TGCAGCGTTGAAGGACACCGGTCGGGCTACGAGCAGTACTTC CSVEGHRSGYEQYF
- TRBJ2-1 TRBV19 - TGTGCCAGCACCGCGGGTTGGGCAGATAACAATGAGCAGTTCTTC CASTAGWADNNEQFF
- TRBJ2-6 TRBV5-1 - TGCGCCAGCAGCTTGTGGGACCAAGTACTCTTTTCTGGGGCCAACGTCCTGACTTTC CASSLWDQVLFSGANVLTF
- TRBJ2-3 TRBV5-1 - TGCGCCAGCAGAGGCAAGGGTACAGATACGCAGTATTTT CASRGKGTDTQYF
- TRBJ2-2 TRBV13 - TGTGCCAGCAGCCCGGACAGCGCCGGGGAGCTGTTTTTT CASSPDSAGELFF
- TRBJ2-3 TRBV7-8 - TGTGCCAGCAGCTTAACGGGGGATACGCAGTATTTT CASSLTGDTQYF
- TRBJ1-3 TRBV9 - TGTGCCAGCATGTCTGGAAACACCATATATTTT CASMSGNTIYF
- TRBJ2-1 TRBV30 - TGTGCCTGGAGTGTCGGTCTAGCGTCCAATGAGCAGTTCTTC CAWSVGLASNEQFF
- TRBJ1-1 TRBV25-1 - TGTGCCAGCAGTAAGGGGGATACTGAAGCTTTCTTT CASSKGDTEAFF
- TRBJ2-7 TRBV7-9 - TGTGCCAGCAGCCCCACTACGGCCAGCGCCTACGAGCAGTACTTC CASSPTTASAYEQYF
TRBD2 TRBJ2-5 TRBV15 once TGTGCCACCAGCAGAGATGAAGAGCGGGAGGGCCAAGAGACCCAGTACTTC CATSRDEEREGQETQYF
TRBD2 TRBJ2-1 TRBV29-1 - TGCAGCGTTGAAGGGTTGGGCGGGAGTAATGAGCAGTTCTTC CSVEGLGGSNEQFF
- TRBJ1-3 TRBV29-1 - TGCAGCGTTTCAGGCGGAGACTCTGGAAACACCATATATTTT CSVSGGDSGNTIYF
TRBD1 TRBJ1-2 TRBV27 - TGTGCCAGTATCGACAGGGTAGGAGGCTACACCTTC CASIDRVGGYTF
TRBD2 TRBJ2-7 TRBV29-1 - TGCAGCGTTGAAGGTTTGGGGACTAGCGACCCCTACGAGCAGTACTTC CSVEGLGTSDPYEQYF
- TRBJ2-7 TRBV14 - TGTGCCAGCAGCACACCCGCACTCCCATACGGCGAGCAGTACTTC CASSTPALPYGEQYF
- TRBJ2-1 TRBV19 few TGTGCCAGTAGTGCGGTAGCGGCCAATGAGCAGTTCTTC CASSAVAANEQFF
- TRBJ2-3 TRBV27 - TGTGCCAGCAGTTTTAACATTCACACAGATACGCAGTATTTT CASSFNIHTDTQYF
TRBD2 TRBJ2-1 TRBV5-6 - TGTGCCAGCAGCTTGCCTAGCGGGGGCACCTACAATGAGCAGTTCTTC CASSLPSGGTYNEQFF
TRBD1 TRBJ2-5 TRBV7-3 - TGTGCCAGCAGCCCCAGGGGGAATAAATCCCAAGAGACCCAGTACTTC CASSPRGNKSQETQYF
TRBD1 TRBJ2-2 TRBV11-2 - TGTGCCAGCAGCTCAACGACCTACGGGACAGGGACGGCCGGGGAGCTGTTTTTT CASSSTTYGTGTAGELFF
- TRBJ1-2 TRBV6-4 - TGTGCCAGCAGTGACGGTACAGTTAACTATGGCTACACCTTC CASSDGTVNYGYTF
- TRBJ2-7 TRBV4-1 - TGCGCCAGCAGCCCTGGGACACTTTTCTACGAGCAGTACTTC CASSPGTLFYEQYF
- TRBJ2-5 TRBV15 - TGTGCCACCAGCAGAGATTCTAGAGAGACCCAGTACTTC CATSRDSRETQYF
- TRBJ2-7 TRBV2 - TGTGCCAGCAGCCCTCCCTACGAGCAGTACTTC CASSPPYEQYF
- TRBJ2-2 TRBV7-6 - TGTGCCAGCAGCTTAGGCACCGGGGAGCTGTTTTTT CASSLGTGELFF
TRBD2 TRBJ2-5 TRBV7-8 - TGTGCCAGCAGCCCTTTGGGCGGGAGAGGAGAGACCCAGTACTTC CASSPLGGRGETQYF
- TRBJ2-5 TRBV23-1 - TGCGCCAGCAGTCACCGACAGGACAACCGAAAGGAGACCCAGTACTTC CASSHRQDNRKETQYF
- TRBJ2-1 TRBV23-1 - TGCGCCAGCACTCCAACTGGTGGGCAGGAGTCCTACAATGAGCAGTTCTTC CASTPTGGQESYNEQFF
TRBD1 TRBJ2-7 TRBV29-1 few TGCAGCGTTACCGACAGGGGCGAGCAGTACTTC CSVTDRGEQYF
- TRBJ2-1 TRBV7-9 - TGTGCCAGCAGCTTTTGGCAGTACAATGAGCAGTTCTTC CASSFWQYNEQFF
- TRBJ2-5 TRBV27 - TGTGCCAGCAGTTTGCTCCAAACAGGGCTGGCGATAGAGACCCAGTACTTC CASSLLQTGLAIETQYF
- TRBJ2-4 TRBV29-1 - TGCAGCGTTGAAGGGACCGGGACATCGGGAAACATTCAGTACTTC CSVEGTGTSGNIQYF
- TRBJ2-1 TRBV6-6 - TGTGCCAGCAGTCTTGGGGGGGCATACAATGAGCAGTTCTTC CASSLGGAYNEQFF
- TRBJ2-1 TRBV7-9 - TGTGCCAGCAGCTTATGGGGAGGATGGTGGGGTGAGCAGTTCTTC CASSLWGGWWGEQFF
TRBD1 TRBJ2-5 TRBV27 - TGTGCCAGCAACCGACAGGGGCAAGAGACCCAGTACTTC CASNRQGQETQYF
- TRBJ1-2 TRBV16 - TGTGCCAGCAGCCAATCGGAGGGGCCCCTTCTTGGCTACACCTTC CASSQSEGPLLGYTF
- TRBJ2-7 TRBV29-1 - TGCAGCGTTATGACGGGGGACTCCTACGAGCAGTACTTC CSVMTGDSYEQYF
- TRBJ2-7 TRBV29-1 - TGCAGCGTCCCAAAGGGGACCCACTACGAGCAGTACTTC CSVPKGTHYEQYF
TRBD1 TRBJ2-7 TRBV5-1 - TGCGCCAGCAGCTGGGGGACAGCAACCTACGAGCAGTACTTC CASSWGTATYEQYF
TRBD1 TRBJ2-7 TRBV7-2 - TGTGCCAGCAGCTGGGGACAGGGTGGTGACGAGCAGTACTTC CASSWGQGGDEQYF
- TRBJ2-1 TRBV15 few TGTGCCGCCGCGGGGCAGGGAGTGTTCAATGAGCAGTTCTTC CAAAGQGVFNEQFF
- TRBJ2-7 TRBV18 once TGTGCCAGCTCACCACCGGACAGCTACGAGCAGTACTTC CASSPPDSYEQYF